This is a list of T cell receptor beta chains from one sample in a study of blood T cells in healthy people across ages. TCRdb recomputed calls from the 5' RACE reads with MiXCR, one row per CDR3 protein. The sample includes some 1.1 million distinct CDR3 sequences, around two fifths of them seen just once. Input material: blood. The receptors shown here come from a man younger than 30 in good health. CDR3s include the opening cysteine and the closing phenylalanine or tryptophan. The D gene is left open where the match is weak. Clone sizes are given selectively: once, few, many, or a class where the clone is expanded.

-	TRBV12-3/TRBV12-4	few	TRBJ2-7	CASSLAASSYNEQYF	TGTGCCAGCAGTTTAGCAGCTAGCTCCTACAATGAGCAGTACTTC
-	TRBV3-1	many	TRBJ2-4	CASSQGGALAKNIQYF	TGTGCCAGCAGCCAGGGGGGGGCCTTAGCCAAAAACATTCAGTACTTC
-	TRBV27	-	TRBJ2-6	CASSLTGYGANFLTF	TGTGCCAGCAGTTTAACGGGCTACGGGGCCAACTTCCTGACTTTC
TRBD1	TRBV11-2	-	TRBJ2-1	CASTFGTGPYNEQFF	TGTGCCAGCACCTTCGGGACAGGGCCTTACAATGAGCAGTTCTTC
-	TRBV9	few	TRBJ2-3	CASSVGALTDTQYF	TGTGCCAGCAGCGTAGGGGCTCTCACAGATACGCAGTATTTT
-	TRBV4-3	-	TRBJ2-3	CASSQEYRADTQYF	TGCGCCAGCAGCCAAGAGTACCGCGCAGATACGCAGTATTTT
-	TRBV12-3/TRBV12-4	-	TRBJ2-5	CASSTSRGGALIQETQYF	TGTGCCAGCAGTACCAGCAGAGGAGGGGCCCTTATCCAAGAGACCCAGTACTTC
TRBD1	TRBV5-1	-	TRBJ1-3	CASSLSPGQGSGNTIYF	TGCGCCAGCAGCTTGTCCCCGGGACAGGGGTCTGGAAACACCATATATTTT
-	TRBV7-9	few	TRBJ1-1	CASSSDAVVMNTEAFF	TGTGCCAGCAGCTCCGACGCGGTGGTCATGAACACTGAAGCTTTCTTT
TRBD1	TRBV2	-	TRBJ1-6	CASSEALQGVSYNSPLHF	TGTGCCAGCAGTGAAGCGCTTCAGGGGGTCTCCTATAATTCACCCCTCCACTTT
-	TRBV12-3/TRBV12-4	many	TRBJ2-7	CASSRQSYEQYF	TGTGCCAGCAGTCGACAGTCCTACGAGCAGTACTTC
TRBD1	TRBV10-3	-	TRBJ2-2	CAISEAGTGLGELFF	TGTGCCATCAGTGAGGCCGGGACAGGACTGGGGGAGCTGTTTTTT
-	TRBV3-1	-	TRBJ2-2	CASSQDTGSGELFF	TGTGCCAGCAGCCAAGATACGGGTTCAGGGGAGCTGTTTTTT
-	TRBV6-5	-	TRBJ2-1	CAVNRVRSYNEQFF	TGTGCCGTGAACCGCGTGCGCTCCTACAATGAGCAGTTCTTC
-	TRBV20-1	few	TRBJ1-1	CSARVGTAEAFF	TGCAGTGCTAGAGTTGGAACAGCCGAAGCTTTCTTT
-	TRBV5-1	few	TRBJ1-4	CASKATNEKLFF	TGCGCCTCTAAAGCAACTAATGAAAAACTGTTTTTT
TRBD1	TRBV20-1	-	TRBJ2-1	CSARMGTGGNEQFF	TGCAGTGCTAGGATGGGGACAGGGGGCAATGAGCAGTTCTTC
TRBD1	TRBV13	few	TRBJ1-5	CASSSRGISQPQHF	TGTGCCAGCAGCTCCAGGGGGATCAGTCAGCCCCAGCATTTT
-	TRBV12-3/TRBV12-4	-	TRBJ1-5	CASSPAQDHPQHF	TGTGCCAGCAGTCCGGCACAGGATCACCCCCAGCATTTT
-	TRBV29-1	many	TRBJ1-2	CSVEDRWSSNYGYTF	TGCAGCGTTGAAGATCGGTGGAGCTCTAACTATGGCTACACCTTC
-	TRBV20-1	few	TRBJ1-4	CSARETGSTNEKLFF	TGCAGTGCTAGAGAGACGGGCTCAACTAATGAAAAACTGTTTTTT
TRBD1	TRBV20-1	many	TRBJ2-5	CSARVPGQGLTQYF	TGCAGTGCTAGAGTCCCGGGACAGGGGCTTACCCAGTACTTC